This note documents a single TCR beta chain sequence. Its specificity is not known. The ends were cut back, 1 base at V and 4 bases at J, with 3 bases in the middle. Germline assignment: CDR1 GTSNPN and CDR2 SVGIG (reference sequence). This CDR3 comprises 11 residues. Arm-PCR of CDR3 regions with iRepertoire HTBI primers generated TCR beta libraries. MiXCR, applied by TCRdb to the multiplex PCR reads, yields one record per CDR3 protein. The table shows 410,000 or so distinct CDR3 sequences, with about 15% occurring only once. The time point here: newly diagnosed GD, antithyroid drugs for less than 3 months. Extracted RNA from PBMCs served as the source of the TCR library. This sample was included in a study of regulatory T cells in long-lasting Graves disease. General study results and limits: Reduced TCR diversity was observed in persistent Graves' patients versus newly diagnosed patients.

The data were also submitted as part of a second study, on T cells in Graves' hyperthyroidism and ophthalmopathy. This second study notes: Patients counted as stable if ophthalmopathy did not develop within 18 months. Diagnoses used clinical symptoms, serum thyroxine and TRAb, thyroid ultrasound and orbital computed tomography. In validation, the model predicted ophthalmopathy. These predictions came a median about 6.5 months before onset.

This clonotype was sampled from a woman in her twenties or thirties with Graves disease. The sequencing here drew on peripheral blood mononuclear cells (PBMCs), taken at new diagnosis, from a patient treated with antithyroid drugs. This rearrangement joins TRBV30 to TRBJ2-3, with D unclear. The CDR3: CAWSEPDTQYF. In DNA, the CDR3 is TGTGCCTGGAGTGAGCCAGATACGCAGTATTTT. Full variable domain (missing parts from reference TRBV30 and TRBJ2-3): SQTIHQWPATLVQPVGSPLSLECTVEGTSNPNLYWYRQAAGRGLQLLFYSVGIGQISSEVPQNLSASRPQDRQFILSSKKLLLSDSGFYLCAWSEPDTQYFGPGTRLTVL.